This T cell receptor beta chain was sequenced in a study of cytomegalovirus exposure and HLA in healthy donors. Across the study: Membership in the Caucasian-associated ancestry cluster was found for 75% to 85% of approximately 430 genotyped donors. Findings and limits, study-wide: Per a prior analysis, the majority of TCR beta V segments were productive roughly 90% or roughly 30% of the time. It was taken for granted in presence/absence analyses that sequencing depth across donors was roughly uniform. A few chains tied to CMV proved CMV antigen-specific in vitro.

CDR1 and CDR2 (germline): SGHDT, YYEEEE. V lost 1 base and J lost 5; bases outside the gene matches: 8. The CDR3 consists of 18 residues. Primers: 60 Vbeta forward and 13 Jbeta reverse. The table came from immunoSEQ multiplex PCR; TCRdb's copy has only in-frame clones and leaves some out. The sample yields some 130,000 clones, 65% to 70% seen once. This clone was recorded once. The target antigen is unknown. The chain is built from TRBV5-6 and TRBJ2-1; 14 positions agree with TRBD2. The receptor comes from a human donor in good health. The sequenced material came from PBMCs. For the CDR3, the DNA is TGTGCCAGCAGCTTGCCCACGGGACTAGCGGGGGTGAACAATGAGCAGTTCTTC. The encoded protein is CASSLPTGLAGVNNEQFF.